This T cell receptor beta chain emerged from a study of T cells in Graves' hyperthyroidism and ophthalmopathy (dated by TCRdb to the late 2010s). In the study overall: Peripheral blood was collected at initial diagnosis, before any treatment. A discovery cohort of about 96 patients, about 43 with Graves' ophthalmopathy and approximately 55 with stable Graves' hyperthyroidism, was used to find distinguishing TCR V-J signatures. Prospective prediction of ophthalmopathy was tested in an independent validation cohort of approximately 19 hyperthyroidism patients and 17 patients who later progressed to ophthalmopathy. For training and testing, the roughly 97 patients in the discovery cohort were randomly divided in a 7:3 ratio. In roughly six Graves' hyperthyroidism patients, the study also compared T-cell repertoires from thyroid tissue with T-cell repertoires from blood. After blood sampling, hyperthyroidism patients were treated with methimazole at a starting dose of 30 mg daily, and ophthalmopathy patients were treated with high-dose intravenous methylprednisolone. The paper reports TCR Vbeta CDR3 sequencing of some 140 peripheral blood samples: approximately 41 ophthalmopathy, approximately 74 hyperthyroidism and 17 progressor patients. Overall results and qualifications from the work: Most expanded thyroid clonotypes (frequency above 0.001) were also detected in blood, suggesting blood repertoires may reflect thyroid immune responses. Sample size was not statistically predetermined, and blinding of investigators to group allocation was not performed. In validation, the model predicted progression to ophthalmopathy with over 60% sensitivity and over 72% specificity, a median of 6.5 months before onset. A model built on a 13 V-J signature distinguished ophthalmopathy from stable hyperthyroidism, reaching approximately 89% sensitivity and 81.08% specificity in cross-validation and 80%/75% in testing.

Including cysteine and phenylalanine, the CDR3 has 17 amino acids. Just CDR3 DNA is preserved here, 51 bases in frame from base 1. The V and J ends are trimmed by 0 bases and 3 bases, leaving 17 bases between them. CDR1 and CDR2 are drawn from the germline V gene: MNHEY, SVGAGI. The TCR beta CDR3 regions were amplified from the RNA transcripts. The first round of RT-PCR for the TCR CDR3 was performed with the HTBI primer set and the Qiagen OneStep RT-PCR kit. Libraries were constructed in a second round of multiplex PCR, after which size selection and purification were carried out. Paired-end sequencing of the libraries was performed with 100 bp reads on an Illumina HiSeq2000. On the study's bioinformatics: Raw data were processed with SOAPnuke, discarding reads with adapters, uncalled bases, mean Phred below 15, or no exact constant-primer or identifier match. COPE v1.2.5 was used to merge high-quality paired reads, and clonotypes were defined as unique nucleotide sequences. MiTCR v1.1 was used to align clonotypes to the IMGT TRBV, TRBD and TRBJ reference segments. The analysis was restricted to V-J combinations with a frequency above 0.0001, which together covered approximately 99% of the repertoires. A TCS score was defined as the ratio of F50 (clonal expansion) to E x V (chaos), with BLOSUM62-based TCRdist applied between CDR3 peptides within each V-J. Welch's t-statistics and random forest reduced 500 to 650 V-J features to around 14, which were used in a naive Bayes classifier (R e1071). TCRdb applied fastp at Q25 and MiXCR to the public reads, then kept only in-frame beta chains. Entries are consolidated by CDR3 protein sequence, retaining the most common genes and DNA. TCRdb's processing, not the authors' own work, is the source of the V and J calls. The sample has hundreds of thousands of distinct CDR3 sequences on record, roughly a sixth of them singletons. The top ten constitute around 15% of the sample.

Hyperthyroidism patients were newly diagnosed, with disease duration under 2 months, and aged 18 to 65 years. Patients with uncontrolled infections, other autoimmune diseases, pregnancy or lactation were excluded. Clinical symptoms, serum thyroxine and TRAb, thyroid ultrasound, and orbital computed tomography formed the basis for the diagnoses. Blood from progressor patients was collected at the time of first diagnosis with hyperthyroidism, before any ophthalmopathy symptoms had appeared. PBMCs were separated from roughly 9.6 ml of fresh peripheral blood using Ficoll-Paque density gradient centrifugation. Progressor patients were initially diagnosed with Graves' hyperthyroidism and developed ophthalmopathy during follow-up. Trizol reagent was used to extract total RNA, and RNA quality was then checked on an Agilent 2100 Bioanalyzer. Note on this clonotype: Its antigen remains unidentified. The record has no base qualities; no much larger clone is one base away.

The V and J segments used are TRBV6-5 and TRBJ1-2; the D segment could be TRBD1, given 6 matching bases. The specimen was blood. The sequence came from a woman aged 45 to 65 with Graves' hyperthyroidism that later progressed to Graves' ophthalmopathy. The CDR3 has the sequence CASSYSDYQGLDYGYTF. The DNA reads TGTGCCAGCAGTTACTCTGATTATCAGGGGCTAGACTATGGCTACACCTTC.